This T cell receptor (beta chain) was documented in a study of T cells in Graves' hyperthyroidism and ophthalmopathy. Study-wide results and limits: By a 13 V-J model, ophthalmopathy was set apart from stable hyperthyroidism. For ophthalmopathy, model prediction preceded onset by a median approximately 6 months.

This clonotype was counted a few times. What it binds is unknown. From RNA transcripts, TCR beta CDR3 regions were amplified. The HTBI primer set served for first-round RT-PCR of the TCR CDR3. Using its own MiXCR run on the multiplex PCR reads, TCRdb lists one record per CDR3 protein. The table includes hundreds of thousands of distinct CDR3 sequences, under 25% detected once. Germline CDR1 MDHEN, CDR2 SYDVKM. V shed 2 bases and J shed 0 bases, with 7 bases lying between them. The CDR3 length is 15 residues. Each 10 ml fresh peripheral blood draw supplied the PBMCs. The rearrangement joins TRBV28 to TRBJ2-2, with TRBD2 as a possible D gene (5 bases). Specimen: blood. The sequence was collected from a man between 25 and 39 years old with Graves' ophthalmopathy. The CDR3 loop reads CASSLRTPNTGELFF. DNA for the CDR3: TGTGCCAGCAGTTTACGGACTCCGAACACCGGGGAGCTGTTTTTT. Drawing the rest from reference TRBV28 and TRBJ2-2, the complete variable domain is DVKVTQSSRYLVKRTGEKVFLECVQDMDHENMFWYRQDPGLGLRLIYFSYDVKMKEKGDIPEGYSVSREKKERFSLILESASTNQTSMYLCASSLRTPNTGELFFGEGSRLTVL.